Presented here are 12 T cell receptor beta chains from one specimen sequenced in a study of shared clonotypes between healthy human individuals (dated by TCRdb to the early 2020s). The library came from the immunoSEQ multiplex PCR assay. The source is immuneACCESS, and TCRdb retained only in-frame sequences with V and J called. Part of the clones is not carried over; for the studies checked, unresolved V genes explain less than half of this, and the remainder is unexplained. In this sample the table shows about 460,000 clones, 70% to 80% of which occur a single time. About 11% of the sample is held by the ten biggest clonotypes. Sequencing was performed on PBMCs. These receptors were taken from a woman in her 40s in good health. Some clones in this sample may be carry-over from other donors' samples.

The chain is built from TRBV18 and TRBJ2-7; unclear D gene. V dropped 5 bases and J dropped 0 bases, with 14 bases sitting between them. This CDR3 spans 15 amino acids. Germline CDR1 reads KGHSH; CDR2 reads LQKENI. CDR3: CASSTSAASSYEQYF. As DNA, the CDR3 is TGTGCCAGCTCAACCTCTGCCGCGAGCTCCTACGAGCAGTACTTC.

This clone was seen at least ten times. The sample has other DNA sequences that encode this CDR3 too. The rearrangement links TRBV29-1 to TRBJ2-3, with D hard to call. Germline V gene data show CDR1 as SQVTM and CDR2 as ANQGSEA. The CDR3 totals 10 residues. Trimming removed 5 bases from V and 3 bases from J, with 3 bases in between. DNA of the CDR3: TGCAGCGTTTGGACAGATACGCAGTATTTT. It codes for CSVWTDTQYF.

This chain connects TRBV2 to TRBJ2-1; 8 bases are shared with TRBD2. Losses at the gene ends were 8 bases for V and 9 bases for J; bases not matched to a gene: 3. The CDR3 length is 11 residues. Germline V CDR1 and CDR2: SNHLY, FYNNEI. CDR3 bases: TGTGCCAGCGGACTAGCCTTTGAGCAGTTCTTC. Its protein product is CASGLAFEQFF.

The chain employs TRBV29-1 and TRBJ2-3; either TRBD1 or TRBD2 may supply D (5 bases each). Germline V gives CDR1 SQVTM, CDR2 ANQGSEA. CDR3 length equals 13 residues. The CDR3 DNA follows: TGCGGGGGTGGAGATTGGGCCACGGATACGCAGTATTTT. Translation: CGGGDWATDTQYF.

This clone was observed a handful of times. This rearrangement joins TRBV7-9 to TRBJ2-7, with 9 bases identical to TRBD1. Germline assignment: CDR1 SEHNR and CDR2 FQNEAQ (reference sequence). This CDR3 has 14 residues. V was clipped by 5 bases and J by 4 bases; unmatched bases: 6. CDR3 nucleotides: TGTGCCAGCAGCCAAGACAGGGGGACATACGAGCAGTACTTC. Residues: CASSQDRGTYEQYF.

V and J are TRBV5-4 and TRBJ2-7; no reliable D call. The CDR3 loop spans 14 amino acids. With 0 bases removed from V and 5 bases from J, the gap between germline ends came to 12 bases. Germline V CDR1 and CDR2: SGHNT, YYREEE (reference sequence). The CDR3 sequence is CASSLAFTVHEQYF. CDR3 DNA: TGTGCCAGCAGCTTGGCCTTTACAGTACACGAGCAGTACTTC.

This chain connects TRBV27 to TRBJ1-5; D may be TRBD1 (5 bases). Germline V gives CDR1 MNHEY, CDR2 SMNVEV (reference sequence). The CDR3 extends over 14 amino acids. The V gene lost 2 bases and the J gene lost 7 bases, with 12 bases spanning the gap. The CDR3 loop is CASSLNGAQQPQHF. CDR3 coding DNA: TGTGCCAGCAGTTTAAATGGGGCGCAGCAGCCCCAGCATTTT.

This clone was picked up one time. The DNA for the CDR3 is TGTGCCAGCAGTTTAAGTGGGAGCCACGAGCAGTACTTC. Its protein product is CASSLSGSHEQYF. This sequence joins TRBV28 and TRBJ2-5; D may be TRBD2 (5 bases). The end of the DNA fits TRBJ2-7 better, so the J call may be wrong. The CDR3 consists of 13 residues. CDR1 and CDR2 (germline): MDHEN, SYDVKM.

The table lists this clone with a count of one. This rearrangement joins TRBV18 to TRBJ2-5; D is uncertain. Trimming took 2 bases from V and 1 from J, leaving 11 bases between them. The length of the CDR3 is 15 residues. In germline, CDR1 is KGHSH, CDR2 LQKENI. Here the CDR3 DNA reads TGTGCCAGCTCACCAAACTGGGCCAGCCAAGAGACCCAGTACTTC. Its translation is CASSPNWASQETQYF.

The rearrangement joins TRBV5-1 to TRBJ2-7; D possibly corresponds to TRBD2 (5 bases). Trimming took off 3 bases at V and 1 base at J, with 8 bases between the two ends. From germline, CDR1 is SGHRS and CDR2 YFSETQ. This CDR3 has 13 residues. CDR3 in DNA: TGCGCCAGCAGCTGGACTCATTCCTACGAGCAGTACTTC. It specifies CASSWTHSYEQYF.

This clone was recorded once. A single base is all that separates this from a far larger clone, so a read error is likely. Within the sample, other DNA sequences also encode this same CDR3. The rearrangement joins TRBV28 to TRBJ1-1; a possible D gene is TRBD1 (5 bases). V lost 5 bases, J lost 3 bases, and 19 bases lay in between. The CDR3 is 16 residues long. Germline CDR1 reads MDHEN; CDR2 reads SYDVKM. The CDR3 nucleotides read TGTGCCAGCAGTCTATACCCCAGGGTTAGGGACACTGAAGCTTTCTTT. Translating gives CASSLYPRVRDTEAFF.

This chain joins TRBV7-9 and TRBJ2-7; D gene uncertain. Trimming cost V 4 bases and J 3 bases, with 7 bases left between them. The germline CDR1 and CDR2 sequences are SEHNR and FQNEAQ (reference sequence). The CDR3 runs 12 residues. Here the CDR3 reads CASSSGFYEQYF. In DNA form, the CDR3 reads TGTGCCAGCAGCTCTGGTTTCTACGAGCAGTACTTC. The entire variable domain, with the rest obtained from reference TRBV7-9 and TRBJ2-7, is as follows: DTGVSQNPRHKITKRGQNVTFRCDPISEHNRLYWYRQTLGQGPEFLTYFQNEAQLEKSRLLSDRFSAERPKGSFSTLEIQRTEQGDSAMYLCASSSGFYEQYFGPGTRLTVT.